The subject of this entry is one T cell receptor (beta chain). This sample is part of a study of blood T cell repertoires in COVID-19. For the study at large: There were acute and convalescent COVID-19 samples, and they came from the United States, Italy and Spain. The cDNA or gDNA used as material had been derived from T cells, B-cell-depleted T cells, or PBMCs.

V was trimmed by 0 bases and J by 3 bases, leaving 10 bases between them. The CDR3 spans 14 residues. Germline lookup yields CDR1 SGHRS and CDR2 YFSETQ. Generated by immunoSEQ multiplex PCR, the TCRdb table keeps only in-frame clones and is missing some. The table records 49,000 or so clones, around four fifths of them present only once. V is TRBV5-1 and J is TRBJ2-7; the D gene is possibly TRBD1 (5 bases). The sample taken for sequencing was peripheral blood. This clonotype was sampled from a man aged 60 to 75 with active COVID-19. The CDR3 here is CASSLEQGYYEQYF. The CDR3 DNA follows: TGCGCCAGCAGCTTGGAGCAGGGTTACTACGAGCAGTACTTC.